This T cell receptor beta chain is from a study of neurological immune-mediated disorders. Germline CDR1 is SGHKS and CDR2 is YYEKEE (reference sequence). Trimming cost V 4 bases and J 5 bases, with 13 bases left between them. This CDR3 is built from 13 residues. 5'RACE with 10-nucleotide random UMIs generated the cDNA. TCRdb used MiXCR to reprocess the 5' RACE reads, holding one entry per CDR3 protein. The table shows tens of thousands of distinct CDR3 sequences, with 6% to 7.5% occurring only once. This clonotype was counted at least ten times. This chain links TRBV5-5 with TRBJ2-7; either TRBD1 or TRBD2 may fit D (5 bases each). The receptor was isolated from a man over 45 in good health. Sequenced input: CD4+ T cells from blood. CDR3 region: CASSPGAMHEQYF. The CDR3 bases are TGTGCCAGCAGCCCCGGGGCAATGCACGAGCAGTACTTC.